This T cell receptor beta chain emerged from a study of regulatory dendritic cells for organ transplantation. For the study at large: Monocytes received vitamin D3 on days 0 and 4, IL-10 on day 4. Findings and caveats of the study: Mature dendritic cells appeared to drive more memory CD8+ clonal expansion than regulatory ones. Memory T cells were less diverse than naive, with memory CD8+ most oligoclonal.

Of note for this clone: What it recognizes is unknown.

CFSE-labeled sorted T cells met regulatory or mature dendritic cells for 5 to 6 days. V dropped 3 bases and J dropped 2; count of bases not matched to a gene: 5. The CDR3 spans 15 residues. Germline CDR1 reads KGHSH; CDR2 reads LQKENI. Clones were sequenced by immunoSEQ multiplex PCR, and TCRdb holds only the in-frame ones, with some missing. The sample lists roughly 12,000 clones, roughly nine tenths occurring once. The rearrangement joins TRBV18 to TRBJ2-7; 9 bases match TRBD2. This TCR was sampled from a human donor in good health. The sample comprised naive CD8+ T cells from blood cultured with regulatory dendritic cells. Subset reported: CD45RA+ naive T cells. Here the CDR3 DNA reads TGTGCCAGCTCACCGACTAGCGGCCGTGCCTACGAGCAGTACTTC. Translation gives CASSPTSGRAYEQYF.